Shown below are 11 T cell receptor beta chains from a single sample sequenced in a study of cytomegalovirus exposure and HLA in healthy donors. The study ran its PCR with 60 Vbeta and 13 Jbeta primers. Sequencing was performed with immunoSEQ multiplex PCR; in TCRdb, only in-frame clones are kept and a portion is missing. The sample consists of approximately 120,000 clones, 74% of them appearing once. Sequenced sample: PBMCs. The receptors were gathered from a woman in her forties or fifties in good health and CMV-seropositive.

This sequence joins TRBV4-1 and TRBJ2-7; 8 bases fit TRBD2. This CDR3 is built from 17 residues. J was trimmed by 0 bases and V by 0 bases; bases with no gene match: 7. Germline V lookup: CDR1 MGHRA, CDR2 YSYEKL. This CDR3 is CASSQEKSGGRSYEQYF. CDR3 in DNA: TGCGCCAGCAGCCAAGAAAAGAGCGGGGGCCGCTCCTACGAGCAGTACTTC.

The V and J genes are TRBV6-1 and TRBJ1-1; D not resolved. Germline CDR1 is MNHNS and CDR2 is SASEGT. V shed 5 bases and J shed 0 bases, with 13 bases lying between them. The CDR3 is made up of 15 amino acids. The DNA of the CDR3 is TGTGCCAGCAGTACCGAAGGAGGCGTGAACACTGAAGCTTTCTTT. This sequence encodes CASSTEGGVNTEAFF.

CDR3 loop: CASSQVSGYYSGNTIYF. The CDR3 DNA reads as TGCGCCAGCAGCCAAGTCAGCGGCTATTACTCTGGAAACACCATATATTTT. The chain has TRBV4-3 and TRBJ1-3; D not resolved. Between the trimmed V and J ends, which lost 1 base and 0 bases, there was a span of 13 bases. The CDR3 has 17 residues. In germline, CDR1 is LGHNA, CDR2 YSLEER.

The CDR3 region has the DNA TGCGCCAGCAGCCCAGGGACAGGGGGCTACGAGCAGTACTTC. It encodes CASSPGTGGYEQYF. The chain is built from TRBV4-3 and TRBJ2-7, with 11 bases identical to TRBD1. This CDR3 comprises 14 residues. V trimming: 4 bases; J trimming: 3 bases; junction bases outside the gene matches: 2. Germline CDR1 LGHNA, CDR2 YSLEER.

The chain combines TRBV7-3 with TRBJ2-3; 10 bases align to TRBD2. In germline, CDR1 is SGHTA, CDR2 FQGTGA. Trimming at V came to 5 bases and at J to 3 bases, leaving 8 bases not matched to a gene. The CDR3 extends over 16 amino acids. DNA of the CDR3: TGTGCCAGCAGCCGTCAAGCGGGGGGGCTAACAGATACGCAGTATTTT. Amino acid sequence: CASSRQAGGLTDTQYF.

This clone was counted only a few times. The chain has TRBV4-3 and TRBJ2-2, with 9 bases lining up with TRBD2. J lost 6 bases, V lost 0 bases, and 5 bases had no gene match. The CDR3 consists of 16 residues. CDR1 is LGHNA, CDR2 YSLEER, per germline. In nucleotides, the CDR3 is TGCGCCAGCAGCCAAGAGATCCGCGGGGGGGCCGGGGAGCTGTTTTTT. It encodes CASSQEIRGGAGELFF.

This clone was seen a single time. J is TRBJ1-4 and V is TRBV6-5; TRBD1 agrees at 8 bases. The CDR3 is 14 residues long. In germline, CDR1 is MNHEY, CDR2 SVGAGI. Trimming removed 8 bases from V and 8 bases from J; junction bases left unmatched: 10. Here the CDR3 reads CASSKQGGEEKLFF. The DNA of the CDR3 is TGTGCCAGCTCCAAACAGGGGGGTGAGGAAAAACTGTTTTTT.

The genes are TRBV7-9 and TRBJ2-3, with 8 bases that match TRBD1. CDR3 size: 18 residues. Germline CDR1 and CDR2: SEHNR and FQNEAQ (reference sequence). V was pared by 5 bases and J by 0 bases, with 13 bases of the junction left unmatched. The CDR3 DNA reads TGTGCCAGCAGCCGGACAGGGCTAAGACAACTCAGCACAGATACGCAGTATTTT. Translated, it gives CASSRTGLRQLSTDTQYF.

The CDR3 protein is CASSQGPGTDTQYF. In DNA form, the CDR3 reads TGCGCCAGCAGCCAAGGGCCGGGGACAGATACGCAGTATTTT. The chain couples TRBV4-1 to TRBJ2-3; a possible D gene is TRBD2 (5 bases). The CDR3 runs 14 residues. V was pared by 1 base and J by 3 bases, with 8 bases between. The germline V gene has CDR1 MGHRA and CDR2 YSYEKL.

Written as DNA, the CDR3 is TGTGCCAGCAGCCAAGATCCGGGACAGAGCTACCTACACTATGGCTACACCTTC. Amino acid sequence: CASSQDPGQSYLHYGYTF. This chain joins TRBV14 and TRBJ1-2; 7 nucleotides line up with TRBD1. The trim removed 0 bases at V and 3 bases at J, leaving 13 bases unmatched. Germline CDR1 reads SGHDN; CDR2 reads FVKESK. The CDR3 has 18 residues.

DNA of the CDR3: TGTGCCAGCAGCCCCTCGGTCGATTTGCGCGGCTACACCTTC. Translation gives CASSPSVDLRGYTF. This sequence joins TRBV7-8 and TRBJ1-2; no firm D call. This CDR3 has 14 amino acids. V lost 5 bases and J lost 8, with 18 bases in between. The germline V gene encodes CDR1 SGHVS and CDR2 FQNEAQ.